This TCR beta chain was profiled in a study of T cell responses to AZD1222 COVID-19 vaccine. Sequencing was performed with immunoSEQ multiplex PCR; in TCRdb, only in-frame clones are kept and a portion is missing. The profile shows 200,000 or so clones, just over 90% of them singletons. This CDR3 region has 15 residues. The junction had 3 bases not matched to a gene; V was cut back by 2 bases and J by 5 bases. Germline V gene lookup returns CDR1 SGDLS and CDR2 YYNGEE. The source is an adult in good health. The sample here was peripheral blood, taken on day 0 of MenACWY control vaccination. The V gene is TRBV9, the J gene TRBJ1-6; TRBD1 matches at 8 bases. The CDR3 nucleotides are TGTGCCAGCAGCGTCGGACAGGGCGATAATTCACCCCTCCACTTT. This encodes CASSVGQGDNSPLHF.